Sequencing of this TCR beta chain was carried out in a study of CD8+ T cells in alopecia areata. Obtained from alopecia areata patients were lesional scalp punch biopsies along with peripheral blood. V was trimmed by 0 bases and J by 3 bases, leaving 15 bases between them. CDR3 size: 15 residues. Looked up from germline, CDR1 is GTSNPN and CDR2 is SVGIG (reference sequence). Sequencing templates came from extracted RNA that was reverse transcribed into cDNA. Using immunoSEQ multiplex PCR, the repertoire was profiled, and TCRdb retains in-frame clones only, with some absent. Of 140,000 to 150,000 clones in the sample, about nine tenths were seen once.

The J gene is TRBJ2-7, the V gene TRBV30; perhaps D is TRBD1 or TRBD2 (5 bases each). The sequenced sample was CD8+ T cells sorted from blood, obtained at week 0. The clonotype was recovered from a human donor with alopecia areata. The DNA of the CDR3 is TGTGCCTGGAGTGTAGTAGAGGGGTCTTACTACGAGCAGTACTTC. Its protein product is CAWSVVEGSYYEQYF.